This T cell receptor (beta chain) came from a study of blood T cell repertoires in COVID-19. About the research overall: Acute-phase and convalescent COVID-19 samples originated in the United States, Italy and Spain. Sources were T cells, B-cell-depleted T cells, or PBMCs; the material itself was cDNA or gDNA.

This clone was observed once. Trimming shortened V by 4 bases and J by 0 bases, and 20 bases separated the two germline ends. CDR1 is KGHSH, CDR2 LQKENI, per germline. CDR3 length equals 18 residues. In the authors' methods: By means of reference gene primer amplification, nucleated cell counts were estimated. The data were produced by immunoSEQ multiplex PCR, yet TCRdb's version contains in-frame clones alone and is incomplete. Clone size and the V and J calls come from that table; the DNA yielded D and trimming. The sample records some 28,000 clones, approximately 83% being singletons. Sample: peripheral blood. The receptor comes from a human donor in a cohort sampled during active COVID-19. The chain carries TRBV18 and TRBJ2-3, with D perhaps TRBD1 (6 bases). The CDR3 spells CASSQLQTGKTSTDTQYF. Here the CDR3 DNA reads TGTGCCAGCTCACAGCTACAAACAGGGAAAACTAGCACAGATACGCAGTATTTT.